This passage covers 21 T cell receptor beta chains from one sample sequenced in a study of OX40 agonist ivuxolimab in advanced cancers. Sequencing used immunoSEQ multiplex PCR; TCRdb keeps in-frame clones, though not all of them. The sample consists of 100,000 to 150,000 clones, 85% to 95% of them appearing once. Sequencing used CD4+ or CD8+ T cells sorted from blood, obtained in a trial of the OX40 agonist ivuxolimab. The receptors stem from an adult with an advanced solid tumor such as melanoma, head and neck, liver or kidney cancer.

The chain employs TRBV4-3 and TRBJ1-5; 11 positions agree with TRBD1. Germline loops: CDR1 LGHNA, CDR2 YSLEER. V lost 0 bases to trimming and J lost 7 bases; unmatched junction nucleotides: 5. The CDR3 is 16 amino acids. The CDR3 protein is CASSQDPWTGGQPQHF. The CDR3, as DNA: TGCGCCAGCAGCCAAGACCCTTGGACAGGGGGCCAGCCCCAGCATTTT.

This chain connects TRBV7-2 to TRBJ2-3; 8 positions agree with TRBD1. Per the germline V gene, CDR1 is SGHTA and CDR2 is FQGNSA. J was trimmed by 6 bases and V by 0 bases; bases with no gene match: 11. The CDR3 is 17 amino acids. The CDR3 nucleotides are TGTGCCAGCAGCTTAGCGGCAGTCAGGACAGGGAAGGATACGCAGTATTTT. Residues: CASSLAAVRTGKDTQYF. Drawing the rest from reference TRBV7-2 and TRBJ2-3, the complete variable domain is GAGVSQSPSNKVTEKGKDVELRCDPISGHTALYWYRQSLGQGLEFLIYFQGNSAPDKSGLPSDRFSAERTGGSVSTLTIQRTQQEDSAVYLCASSLAAVRTGKDTQYFGPGTRLTVL.

This chain connects TRBV30 to TRBJ2-5; tentatively, D is TRBD2 (5 bases). With the DNA end fitting TRBJ2-7 better, the J assignment may be wrong. Germline assignment: CDR1 GTSNPN and CDR2 SVGIG (reference sequence). The length of the CDR3 is 12 residues. The CDR3 loop reads CAWTPRGYEQYF. For the CDR3, the DNA is TGTGCCTGGACCCCCCGGGGCTACGAGCAGTACTTC.

The chain couples TRBV15 to TRBJ1-5, with unresolved D. Germline CDR1 and CDR2: LNHNV and YYDKDF (reference sequence). The CDR3 extends over 14 amino acids. Trimming stripped 0 bases from V and 12 bases from J, with 15 bases between. The DNA of the CDR3 is TGTGCCACCAGCAGAGATAGGGTCCAGGAGCGCCAGCATTTT. Residues: CATSRDRVQERQHF.

CDR3 nucleotide sequence: TGTGCCATCAGTCCTGAGTACGAGCAGTTCTTC. Residues: CAISPEYEQFF. The rearrangement uses TRBV10-3 and TRBJ2-1; D call uncertain. The CDR3 contains 11 residues. Trimming took 5 bases from V and 10 from J, leaving 9 bases between them. Germline CDR1 reads ENHRY; CDR2 reads SYGVKD.

This sequence joins TRBV4-2 and TRBJ1-1, with D possibly matching TRBD1 (5 bases). The germline V and J ends were trimmed by 1 base and 1 base, with 10 bases remaining between them. The CDR3 sequence is 15 residues long. The germline gives CDR1 LGHNA, CDR2 YNFKEQ. As DNA, the CDR3 is TGTGCCAGCAGCCAAGGTAAAGGGGCGAACACTGAAGCTTTCTTT. The encoded protein is CASSQGKGANTEAFF.

The rearrangement joins TRBV28 to TRBJ1-4; perhaps TRBD1 as D (5 bases). The germline V and J ends were trimmed by 5 bases and 8 bases, with 21 bases remaining between them. The CDR3 is 16 residues long. Germline values: CDR1 MDHEN, CDR2 SYDVKM. The CDR3 sequence: CASSVGGGIVREKLFF. As DNA, the CDR3 is TGTGCCAGCAGTGTAGGCGGGGGGATCGTAAGAGAAAAACTGTTTTTT.

This clone was observed a handful of times. The CDR3 nucleotides are TGTGCCAGTACCCCGTCACAGGGGCGCTACACCTTC. Translated, it gives CASTPSQGRYTF. The gene calls are TRBV19 and TRBJ1-2, with 7 bases that match TRBD1. From germline, CDR1 is LNHDA and CDR2 SQIVND (reference sequence). With V trimmed by 7 bases and J by 9 bases, 8 bases remained unmatched. The CDR3 spans 12 residues.

The chain carries TRBV6-5 and TRBJ2-7; D not resolved. Germline assignment: CDR1 MNHEY and CDR2 SVGAGI. Between the trimmed V and J ends, which lost 3 bases and 0 bases, there was a span of 12 bases. This CDR3 has 15 residues. CDR3 sequence: CASSYSILSSYEQYF. The CDR3 DNA sequence: TGTGCCAGCAGTTATAGTATCCTGAGCTCCTACGAGCAGTACTTC.

The chain couples TRBV15 to TRBJ2-7; no firm D call. In germline, CDR1 is LNHNV, CDR2 YYDKDF (reference sequence). The V end lost 0 bases, the J end lost 2 bases, and 8 bases lay between the germline ends. The CDR3 runs to 14 residues. The CDR3 loop is CATSRDWGTYEQYF. The CDR3 DNA sequence: TGTGCCACCAGCAGAGATTGGGGAACCTACGAGCAGTACTTC.

Here the CDR3 DNA reads TGTGCCAGTAGTATTGCCGGGGCAGATACGCAGTATTTT. Amino acid sequence: CASSIAGADTQYF. J is TRBJ2-3 and V is TRBV19; TRBD2 is a possible D gene (5 bases). Germline lookup yields CDR1 LNHDA and CDR2 SQIVND (reference sequence). This CDR3 has 13 residues. Deletions cut 3 bases from V and 4 bases from J, with 8 bases between.

This clone was counted a single time. The genes are TRBV7-8 and TRBJ2-3; 11 bases line up with TRBD2. Germline lookup yields CDR1 SGHVS and CDR2 FQNEAQ. The V and J ends lost 5 bases and 0 bases, in that order; junction bases with no gene match: 7. The CDR3 consists of 17 residues. The CDR3 coding sequence is TGTGCCAGCAGCCCGGGACTAGCGGTTATTAGCACAGATACGCAGTATTTT. Its protein is CASSPGLAVISTDTQYF.

V gene TRBV28 combines with J gene TRBJ2-3, with D possibly being TRBD2 (6 bases). CDR3 size: 16 residues. Germline CDR1 is MDHEN and CDR2 is SYDVKM. Trimming took 3 bases from V and 1 from J, leaving 14 bases between them. CDR3: CASSFGTGVRTDTQYF. CDR3 sequence (DNA): TGTGCCAGCAGTTTCGGTACGGGGGTCCGCACAGATACGCAGTATTTT.

Only one count was recorded for this clone. The chain links TRBV6-1 to TRBJ1-2, with D possibly matching TRBD1 (6 bases). There are 14 residues in the CDR3. V lost 3 bases to trimming and J lost 2 bases, with 10 bases between them. CDR1 is MNHNS and CDR2 is SASEGT in the germline V gene. The CDR3 sequence: CASSEGGQNYGYTF. CDR3 DNA sequence: TGTGCCAGCAGTGAGGGCGGACAGAACTATGGCTACACCTTC.

The chain combines TRBV11-3 with TRBJ2-1; 7 bases are shared with TRBD2. The germline gives CDR1 SGHNT, CDR2 YENEEA. The CDR3 has 16 residues. V shed 2 bases, J shed 8 bases, and the junction held 12 bases outside the gene matches. The CDR3 protein is CASSLRGGRGVDEQFF. Written as DNA, the CDR3 is TGTGCCAGCAGCTTAAGGGGCGGGAGAGGAGTCGATGAGCAGTTCTTC. The full variable domain, rest sourced from reference TRBV11-3 and TRBJ2-1, is EAGVVQSPRYKIIEKKQPVAFWCNPISGHNTLYWYLQNLGQGPELLIRYENEEAVDDSQLPKDRFSAERLKGVDSTLKIQPAELGDSAVYLCASSLRGGRGVDEQFFGPGTRLTVL.

V gene TRBV25-1 combines with J gene TRBJ1-2, with a tentative D call TRBD1 (6 bases). This CDR3 has 16 residues. The V gene lost 4 bases and the J gene lost 5 bases, with 20 bases spanning the gap. The germline V gene has CDR1 MGHDK and CDR2 SYGVNS. In DNA, the CDR3 is TGTGCCAGCAGTGCATCCCCTCCCTGGACAGAATATGGCTACACCTTC. This encodes CASSASPPWTEYGYTF.

The J gene is TRBJ2-7, the V gene TRBV28, with D maybe TRBD2 (6 bases). V was pared by 6 bases and J by 9 bases, with 33 bases between. This CDR3 contains 18 residues. From germline, CDR1 is MDHEN and CDR2 SYDVKM. CDR3: CASRVDGLTSPLEGGQYF. CDR3 DNA sequence: TGTGCCAGCAGGGTAGATGGACTAACTTCTCCCCTAGAAGGCGGGCAGTACTTC.

The chain employs TRBV28 and TRBJ2-1; 7 positions agree with TRBD2. Germline V gene lookup returns CDR1 MDHEN and CDR2 SYDVKM. The J segment lost 4 bases and the V segment lost 1 base, leaving 7 bases of the junction unmatched. The CDR3 is made up of 16 amino acids. CDR3 loop: CASSLFGGGLYNEQFF. In DNA, the CDR3 is TGTGCCAGCAGTTTATTCGGCGGGGGTTTATACAATGAGCAGTTCTTC.

This clone has a handful of counts. The genes are TRBV9 and TRBJ1-3; D uncertain. Germline V gives CDR1 SGDLS, CDR2 YYNGEE. V was shortened by 3 bases and J by 4 bases, with 8 bases between the two germline ends. This CDR3 region has 13 residues. CDR3 sequence reads: CASSEWSGNTIYF. CDR3 nucleotide sequence: TGTGCCAGCAGCGAGTGGTCCGGAAACACCATATATTTT.

The chain recombines TRBV28 with TRBJ2-2; 9 nucleotides agree with TRBD2. Germline values: CDR1 MDHEN, CDR2 SYDVKM. This CDR3 is 16 amino acids long. J was trimmed by 6 bases and V by 7 bases; bases with no gene match: 12. CDR3 in DNA: TGTGCCAGCATAGGCAGTGGGCGGGAGGGCTCCGGGGAGCTGTTTTTT. Translation: CASIGSGREGSGELFF. The complete variable domain, with remaining parts taken from reference TRBV28 and TRBJ2-2, reads DVKVTQSSRYLVKRTGEKVFLECVQDMDHENMFWYRQDPGLGLRLIYFSYDVKMKEKGDIPEGYSVSREKKERFSLILESASTNQTSMYLCASIGSGREGSGELFFGEGSRLTVL.

CDR3 in amino acids: CASSDQGRSNEKLFF. The CDR3 coding sequence is TGTGCCAGCAGTGATCAGGGGAGGTCTAATGAAAAACTGTTTTTT. This chain joins TRBV25-1 and TRBJ1-4; perhaps TRBD1 as D (6 bases). This CDR3 has 15 amino acids. Germline V CDR1 and CDR2: MGHDK, SYGVNS. Trimming pared 3 bases from V and 3 bases from J, leaving 11 bases between. The full variable domain, with the rest looked up from reference TRBV25-1 and TRBJ1-4, is EADIYQTPRYLVIGTGKKITLECSQTMGHDKMYWYQQDPGMELHLIHYSYGVNSTEKGDLSSESTVSRIRTEHFPLTLESARPSHTSQYLCASSDQGRSNEKLFFGSGTQLSVL.